Listed below are T cell receptor beta chains from one sample, sequenced in a study of Ad26.COV2.S vaccination and SARS-CoV-2 variants. Libraries were prepared by immunoSEQ multiplex PCR; TCRdb keeps only in-frame clonotypes and omits some of them. The data contain 350,000 to 550,000 clones, nearly 90% of them seen just once; the ten biggest clones take up over 2.5%. The sample in question was peripheral blood, obtained in a trial of Ad26.COV2.S vaccine versus placebo. These receptors were collected from a person between 18 and 65 years old who received the Ad26.COV2.S COVID-19 vaccine or a placebo. The CDR3 runs from the conserved cysteine through the conserved F or W.

V gene,CDR3 protein
TRBV29-1,CSVVAGRVETQYF
TRBV2,CATGQTGPDTEAFF
TRBV13,CASRDGGAPADTQYF
TRBV7-2,CASSLRPSYNSPLHF
TRBV7-6,CASSLAGAGNTIYF
TRBV9,CASSGGDKGNTIYF
TRBV13,CASSSNLYDEKLFF
TRBV5-4,CASSTRTGRVGYTF
TRBV15,CATSRVGGSYNEQFF
TRBV28,CATQDRGYEQYF
TRBV14,CASSQDWVTEAFF
TRBV27,CASSFRGLGNQPQHF
TRBV3-1/TRBV3-2,CASSPNAGQGNYEQYF
TRBV7-9,CASSLEGGRDTQYF
TRBV6-1,CASSEVDGVNSPLHF
TRBV18,CASSPERRGKTQYF
TRBV7-9,CASSLKGRTGELFF
TRBV5-1,CASSFRGGGPSTDTQYF
TRBV5-6,CASSPGTHMNTEAFF
TRBV2,CASSRDREGSQYF
TRBV7-2,CASSPGTGEGNEQFF
TRBV18,CASSPRVGTNEKLFF
TRBV7-8,CASSSGPQDTQYF
TRBV7-9,CASSLAGRSETQYF
TRBV30,CAWRRQGVTNEKLFF
TRBV18,CASSSTIGTGRSALHF
TRBV5-4,CASSSLLNTGELFF
TRBV4-3,CASSHGQGYEQYF
TRBV7-2,CASSGRGINQPQHF
TRBV5-4,CASSIGGLGWGYTF
TRBV2,CASSGNRGRENIQYF
TRBV6-2/TRBV6-3,CASSYVAGLSTDTQYF
TRBV7-9,CASSLPPGAVDTEAFF
TRBV5-1,CASSLNLPETQYF
TRBV5-6,CASSPSGTGNSPLHF
TRBV2,CASSEVQGTYEQYF
TRBV18,CASSLQGGDGYTF
TRBV5-1,CASSVRTYTDTQYF
TRBV4-1,CASSHTQGSVNTEAFF
TRBV7-6,CASSPRPGQGNNEQFF
TRBV5-1,CASSIHTGNTEAFF